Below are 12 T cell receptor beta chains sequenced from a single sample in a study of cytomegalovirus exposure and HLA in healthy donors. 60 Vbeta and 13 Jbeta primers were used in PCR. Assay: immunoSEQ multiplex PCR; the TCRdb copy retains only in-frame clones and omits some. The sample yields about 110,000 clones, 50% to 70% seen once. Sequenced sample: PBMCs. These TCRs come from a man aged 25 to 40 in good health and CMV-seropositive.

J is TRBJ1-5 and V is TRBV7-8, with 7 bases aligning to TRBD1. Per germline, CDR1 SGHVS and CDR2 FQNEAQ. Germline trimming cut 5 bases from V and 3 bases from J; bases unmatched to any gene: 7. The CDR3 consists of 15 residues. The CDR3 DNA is TGTGCCAGCAGCCCCCGGGACAGCTACAATCAGCCCCAGCATTTT. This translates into CASSPRDSYNQPQHF. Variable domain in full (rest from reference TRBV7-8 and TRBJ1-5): GAGVSQSPRYKVAKRGQDVALRCDPISGHVSLFWYQQALGQGPEFLTYFQNEAQLDKSGLPSDRFFAERPEGSVSTLKIQRTQQEDSAVYLCASSPRDSYNQPQHFGDGTRLSIL.

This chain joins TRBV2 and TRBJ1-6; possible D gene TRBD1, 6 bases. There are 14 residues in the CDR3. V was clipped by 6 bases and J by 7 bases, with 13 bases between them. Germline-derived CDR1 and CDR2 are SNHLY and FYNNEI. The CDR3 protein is CASRTGTNNSPLHF. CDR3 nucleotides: TGTGCCAGCAGGACCGGGACAAACAATTCACCCCTCCACTTT.

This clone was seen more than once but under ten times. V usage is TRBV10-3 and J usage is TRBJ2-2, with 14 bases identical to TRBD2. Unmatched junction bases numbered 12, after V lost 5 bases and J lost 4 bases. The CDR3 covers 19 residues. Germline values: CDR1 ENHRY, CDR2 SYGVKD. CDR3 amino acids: CAISPLPGLAGGPTGELFF. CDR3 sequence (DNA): TGTGCCATCAGTCCACTTCCCGGACTAGCGGGGGGTCCCACCGGGGAGCTGTTTTTT.

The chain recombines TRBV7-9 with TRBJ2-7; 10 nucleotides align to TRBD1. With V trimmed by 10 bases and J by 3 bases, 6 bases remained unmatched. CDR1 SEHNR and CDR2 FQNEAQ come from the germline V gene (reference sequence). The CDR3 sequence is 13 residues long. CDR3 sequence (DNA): TGTGCCACAACCGGGACAGGGGTCTACGAGCAGTACTTC. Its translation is CATTGTGVYEQYF.

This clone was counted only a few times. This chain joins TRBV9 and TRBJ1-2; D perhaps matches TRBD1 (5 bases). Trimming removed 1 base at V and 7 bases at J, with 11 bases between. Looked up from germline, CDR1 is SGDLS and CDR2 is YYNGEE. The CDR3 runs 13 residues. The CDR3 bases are TGTGCCAGCAGCGTATCGGGGGAGGCTGGCTACACCTTC. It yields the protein CASSVSGEAGYTF.

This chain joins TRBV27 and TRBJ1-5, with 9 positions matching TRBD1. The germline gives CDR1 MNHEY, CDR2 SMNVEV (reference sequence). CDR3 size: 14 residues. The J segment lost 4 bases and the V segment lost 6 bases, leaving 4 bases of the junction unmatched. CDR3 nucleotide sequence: TGTGCCAGCAGCCTACAGGGGGCGAATCAGCCCCAGCATTTT. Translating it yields CASSLQGANQPQHF.

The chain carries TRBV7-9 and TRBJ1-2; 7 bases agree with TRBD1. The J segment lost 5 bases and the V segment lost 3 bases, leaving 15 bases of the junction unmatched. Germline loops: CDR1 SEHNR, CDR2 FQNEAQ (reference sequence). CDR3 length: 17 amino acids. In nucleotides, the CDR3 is TGTGCCAGCAGCTTCCCTCCAGGGACAGTTCCCAATTATGGCTACACCTTC. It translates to CASSFPPGTVPNYGYTF.

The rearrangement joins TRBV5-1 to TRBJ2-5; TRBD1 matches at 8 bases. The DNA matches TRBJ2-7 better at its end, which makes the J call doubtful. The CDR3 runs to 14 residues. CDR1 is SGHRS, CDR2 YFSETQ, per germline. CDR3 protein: CASSNGQGQYEQYF. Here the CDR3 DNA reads TGCGCCAGCAGTAATGGACAGGGCCAATACGAGCAGTACTTC.

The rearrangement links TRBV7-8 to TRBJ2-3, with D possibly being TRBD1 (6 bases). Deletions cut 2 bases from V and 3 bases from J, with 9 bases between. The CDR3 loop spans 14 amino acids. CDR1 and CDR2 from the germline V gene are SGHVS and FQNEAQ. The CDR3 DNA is TGTGCCAGCAGCTTAACGCAGGGGACAGATACGCAGTATTTT. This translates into CASSLTQGTDTQYF.

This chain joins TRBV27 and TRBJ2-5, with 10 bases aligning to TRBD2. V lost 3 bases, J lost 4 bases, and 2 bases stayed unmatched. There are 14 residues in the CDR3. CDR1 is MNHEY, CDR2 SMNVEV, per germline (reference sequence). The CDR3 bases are TGTGCCAGCAGTTTTCGGACTAGCGGAGAGACCCAGTACTTC. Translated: CASSFRTSGETQYF.

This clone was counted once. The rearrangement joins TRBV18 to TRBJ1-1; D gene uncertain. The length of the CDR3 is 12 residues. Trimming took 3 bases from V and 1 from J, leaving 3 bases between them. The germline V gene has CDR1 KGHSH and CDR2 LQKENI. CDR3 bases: TGTGCCAGCTCACCTCAGAACACTGAAGCTTTCTTT. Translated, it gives CASSPQNTEAFF.

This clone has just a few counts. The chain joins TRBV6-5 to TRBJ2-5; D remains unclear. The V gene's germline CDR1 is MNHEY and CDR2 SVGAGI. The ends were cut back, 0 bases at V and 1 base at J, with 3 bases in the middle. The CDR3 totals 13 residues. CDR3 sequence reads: CASSYSRQETQYF. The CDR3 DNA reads TGTGCCAGCAGTTACTCGCGCCAAGAGACCCAGTACTTC.